This T cell receptor beta chain was obtained from a study of a mutant IDH1 vaccine in newly diagnosed glioma (dated by TCRdb to about 2021). With regard to the full study: Patients received eight vaccinations in weeks 1, 3, 5, 7, 11, 15, 19 and 23, corresponding to visits V03 through V10. Of the roughly 33 treated patients, about 62% were male and approximately 40% were female, and the mean age was approximately 40 years. Prior to enrollment, standard therapy consisting of radiotherapy alone, temozolomide alone, or radiochemotherapy with temozolomide had been administered to patients, with the combination being received by most patients. In the chemotherapy-containing groups, vaccination started alongside temozolomide cycles, whereas in patients who had radiotherapy alone it started 4-6 weeks after radiotherapy. For exploratory analyses, approximately 25 treated patients had longitudinal TCRB deep sequencing done wherever samples were available. Six visits were used for peripheral blood collection: V03 (baseline), V05, V07, V10, V12 and V13.

Read against the paper, the sample's time point label means: week 11, during vaccination. Every vaccine dose consisted of 300 ug of a 20-mer mutant IDH1 peptide in Montanide, administered subcutaneously together with topical imiquimod. Newly diagnosed WHO grade 3 or 4 IDH1-mutant astrocytomas showing loss of nuclear ATRX were present in the donors. The samples were drawn from NOA16, a multicentre, single-arm, open-label phase I trial in Germany that tested a mutant IDH1 peptide vaccine in humans for the first time. The DNeasy Blood and Tissue Kit was used to extract genomic DNA from EDTA blood for TCRB sequencing. The CDR1 and CDR2 encoded by the germline V gene are SGHTA and FQGTGA. V loses 4 bases at its end and J loses 7 bases; junction bases beyond the gene matches: 4. The CDR3 starts with the cysteine, ends with the phenylalanine, and has 13 residues. Of all the DNA, just the CDR3 is kept, 39 bases in frame from base 1.

Comments on this clone: It has no known antigen specificity. The sample holds no much larger clone one base away, and base qualities are not on file.

The receptor library was made with the immunoSEQ multiplex PCR assay. Rearranged TCR beta chain sequences were amplified with the hsTCRB Kit following the manufacturer's protocol. TCRB libraries were sequenced on an Illumina MiSeq. Under the source paper's analysis protocol: The proprietary platform of the kit vendor was used for demultiplexing, trimming and gene mapping. In its TCRdb copy, this immuneACCESS table keeps in-frame sequences only and misses some clones. Where compared with another copy, unresolved V genes explain less than half of these, and the others have no known cause. The V and J calls and clone size come from that table; D and trimming were worked out from the DNA. The sample yields 110,000 or so clones; roughly 90% were counted once. The ten most abundant clones make up roughly 0.62% of the sample. The full study reports these points: PBMC samples for TCRB deep sequencing were selected based on availability. Immune responses induced by the vaccine were seen in over 80% of patients across multiple MHC alleles. According to the authors, sample limitations meant that analyses of patient blood samples could not be reproduced. Pseudoprogression seemed to be unrelated to changes in the top peripheral T cell clonotypes found by TCRB sequencing.

The V and J genes are TRBV7-3 and TRBJ2-4, with 7 bases aligning to TRBD2. Sequenced here: PBMCs, sampled from a glioma patient whose treatment included an IDH1 peptide vaccine. The TCR was taken from a woman aged 50 to 60 with glioma. The encoded CDR3 is CASSSSGGNIQYF. In nucleotide form, the sequence is TGTGCCAGCAGCTCTAGCGGTGGGAACATTCAGTACTTC. Full variable domain (CDR3 extended with the reference TRBV7-3 and TRBJ2-4 proteins): GAGVSQTPSNKVTEKGKYVELRCDPISGHTALYWYRQSLGQGPEFLIYFQGTGAADDSGLPNDRFFAVRPEGSVSTLKIQRTERGDSAVYLCASSSSGGNIQYFGAGTRLSVL.